The 30 T cell receptor beta chains in this list originate from one sample, sequenced in a study of shared clonotypes between healthy human individuals (TCRdb year 2020). Libraries were constructed by the immunoSEQ multiplex PCR assay. This immuneACCESS table, as held by TCRdb, lists in-frame sequences with V and J called but not all clones. Of the missing ones, under half trace to an unresolved V gene in checked studies; the others have no known cause. Within this sample are roughly 2.5 million clones, with around 90% of them counted one time only. The ten largest clones capture roughly 0.14% of the sample. Sequenced material: naive CD4+ T cells sorted from blood. The sample's cell subset or site, from its label and the paper: CD45RA+ positively selected. The receptors were sampled from a man younger than 35 in good health.

The V call is TRBV19, the J call TRBJ2-6, with D perhaps TRBD1 (6 bases). Germline V lookup: CDR1 LNHDA, CDR2 SQIVND (reference sequence). The CDR3 covers 16 residues. V gave up 5 bases and J gave up 0 bases, with 11 bases separating them. The CDR3 protein is CASSPGHLSGANVLTF. CDR3 nucleotide sequence: TGTGCCAGTAGTCCGGGACACCTCTCTGGGGCCAACGTCCTGACTTTC.

The CDR3 sequence: CASSRPGLQETQYF. The DNA for the CDR3 is TGTGCCAGCAGCCGACCGGGCCTACAAGAGACCCAGTACTTC. The chain carries TRBV28 and TRBJ2-5; D unclear. In germline, CDR1 is MDHEN, CDR2 SYDVKM. The CDR3 loop spans 14 amino acids. V was trimmed by 6 bases and J by 2 bases, leaving 13 bases between them.

The chain has TRBV5-6 and TRBJ2-7; no firm D call. Looked up from germline, CDR1 is SGHDT and CDR2 is YYEEEE. This CDR3 is built from 15 residues. Trimming removed 5 bases from V and 0 bases from J, with 15 bases in between. Written as DNA, the CDR3 is TGTGCCAGCAGTCGTAGTAGTACCCGCTCCTACGAGCAGTACTTC. Encoded protein: CASSRSSTRSYEQYF.

The chain has TRBV30 and TRBJ2-2; D gene unclear. The CDR3 runs 14 residues. Germline V CDR1 and CDR2: GTSNPN, SVGIG (reference sequence). Trimming took 2 bases from V and 5 from J, leaving 12 bases between them. As DNA, the CDR3 is TGTGCCTGGAGTATCCTAGGTGGGACCGGGGAGCTGTTTTTT. Encoded protein: CAWSILGGTGELFF.

This rearrangement joins TRBV5-6 to TRBJ2-7, with no clear D. The CDR3 contains 15 residues. Germline values: CDR1 SGHDT, CDR2 YYEEEE. Deletions cut 3 bases from V and 3 bases from J, with 16 bases between. The CDR3 DNA follows: TGTGCCAGCAGCTGGAGAAGTGGGCTTAACTACGAGCAGTACTTC. Protein product: CASSWRSGLNYEQYF.

The chain recombines TRBV19 with TRBJ1-6, with TRBD1 as a possible D gene (6 bases). The CDR3 runs 13 residues. The germline V and J ends were trimmed by 8 bases and 6 bases, with 11 bases remaining between them. Germline CDR1 and CDR2: LNHDA and SQIVND (reference sequence). CDR3 sequence reads: CASAGQLNSPLHF. CDR3 nucleotides: TGTGCCAGTGCAGGACAGCTTAATTCACCCCTCCACTTT.

The CDR3 spells CASSVSWMNSETQYF. The CDR3 nucleotides read TGTGCCAGCAGTGTCTCTTGGATGAACTCGGAGACCCAGTACTTC. V and J are TRBV6-1 and TRBJ2-5, with D uncertain. With 4 bases removed from V and 5 bases from J, the gap between germline ends came to 17 bases. This CDR3 spans 15 amino acids. Germline V gene lookup returns CDR1 MNHNS and CDR2 SASEGT.

CDR3 residues: CASSLSGRAPNEQFF. The CDR3 DNA reads as TGTGCCAGCAGCCTAAGCGGGAGGGCCCCCAATGAGCAGTTCTTC. This rearrangement joins TRBV11-2 to TRBJ2-1; TRBD2 matches at 10 bases. There are 15 residues in the CDR3. CDR1 is SGHAT and CDR2 is FQNNGV in the germline V gene. With 5 bases clipped from V and 6 bases from J, the junction kept 7 bases outside the gene matches.

The V gene is TRBV11-2, the J gene TRBJ2-7; 9 bases map to TRBD2. Trimming cost V 3 bases and J 1 base; bases outside gene matches: 4. The germline V gene has CDR1 SGHAT and CDR2 FQNNGV. The CDR3 is 15 residues long. The CDR3 loop is CASSFAGGGSYEQYF. The CDR3 DNA sequence: TGTGCCAGCAGCTTTGCGGGAGGGGGGTCCTACGAGCAGTACTTC. The full variable domain, in which reference TRBV11-2 and TRBJ2-7 provide the parts outside the CDR3, is EAGVAQSPRYKIIEKRQSVAFWCNPISGHATLYWYQQILGQGPKLLIQFQNNGVVDDSQLPKDRFSAERLKGVDSTLKIQPAKLEDSAVYLCASSFAGGGSYEQYFGPGTRLTVT.

The sample holds a few counts of this clone. Other DNA sequences in this specimen translate into the identical CDR3. The chain combines TRBV5-1 with TRBJ1-2, with D unclear. This CDR3 has 14 amino acids. Trimming removed 0 bases from V and 4 bases from J, with 10 bases in between. The germline gives CDR1 SGHRS, CDR2 YFSETQ. The DNA of the CDR3 is TGCGCCAGCAGCTTGGAGGGCGCCGGCTATGGCTACACCTTC. It yields the protein CASSLEGAGYGYTF.

The rearrangement links TRBV5-1 to TRBJ1-1, with 12 bases fitting TRBD1. Looked up from germline, CDR1 is SGHRS and CDR2 is YFSETQ. Trimming at V came to 4 bases and at J to 3 bases, leaving 10 bases not matched to a gene. The CDR3 has 17 residues. The CDR3 is CASSRGTGGVVDTEAFF. The DNA of the CDR3 is TGCGCCAGCAGCAGAGGGACAGGGGGCGTTGTGGACACTGAAGCTTTCTTT.

The chain links TRBV9 to TRBJ2-1, with D tentatively TRBD2 (5 bases). V shed 0 bases and J shed 4 bases, with 11 bases lying between them. The CDR3 covers 15 residues. Germline V gives CDR1 SGDLS, CDR2 YYNGEE. CDR3 residues: CASSVAAETYNEQFF. The CDR3 DNA sequence: TGTGCCAGCAGCGTAGCAGCGGAAACTTACAATGAGCAGTTCTTC.

V and J are TRBV7-2 and TRBJ2-3; TRBD1 agrees at 8 bases. With V trimmed by 7 bases and J by 7 bases, 16 bases remained unmatched. The germline gives CDR1 SGHTA, CDR2 FQGNSA. The CDR3 is 16 residues long. CDR3 protein: CASIPFGQGAVYTQYF. CDR3 bases: TGTGCCAGCATTCCATTTGGGCAGGGGGCGGTATATACGCAGTATTTT.

The table lists this clone with a count of one. The chain is built from TRBV11-2 and TRBJ1-3, with D uncertain. V was trimmed by 2 bases and J by 5 bases, leaving 10 bases between them. The CDR3 spans 14 residues. Germline-derived CDR1 and CDR2 are SGHAT and FQNNGV. The CDR3 DNA sequence: TGTGCCAGCAGCTTAATCGGAGGTAGAAACACCATATATTTT. Its protein is CASSLIGGRNTIYF. The entire variable domain, with the rest obtained from reference TRBV11-2 and TRBJ1-3, is as follows: EAGVAQSPRYKIIEKRQSVAFWCNPISGHATLYWYQQILGQGPKLLIQFQNNGVVDDSQLPKDRFSAERLKGVDSTLKIQPAKLEDSAVYLCASSLIGGRNTIYFGEGSWLTVV.

V usage is TRBV21-1 and J usage is TRBJ1-6; TRBD1 is the table's D call and was not checked against the DNA. TRBV21-1 is a pseudogene. The CDR3 spans 16 residues. CDR3 sequence: CASLLEACTVHSPLHF. The CDR3 region has the DNA TGTGCCAGCCTTTTAGAAGCCTGCACAGTCCATTCACCCCTCCACTTT.

V and J are TRBV6-6 and TRBJ2-1; TRBD2 aligns across 9 bases. CDR3 size: 16 residues. Looked up from germline, CDR1 is MNHNY and CDR2 is SVGAGI (reference sequence). V dropped 0 bases and J dropped 8; count of bases not matched to a gene: 8. The CDR3: CASSYSRGRVAYEQFF. In DNA form, the CDR3 reads TGTGCCAGCAGTTACTCGCGCGGGAGGGTAGCGTATGAGCAGTTCTTC.

V is TRBV18 and J is TRBJ1-6; D unresolved. Looked up from germline, CDR1 is KGHSH and CDR2 is LQKENI. The CDR3 contains 14 residues. The V end was cut by 5 bases, the J end by 9 bases, with 14 bases between. The chain's CDR3 is CASSSGSEGSPLHF. CDR3 DNA sequence: TGTGCCAGCTCATCGGGCAGTGAGGGTTCACCCCTCCACTTT. Combining the CDR3 with reference TRBV18 and TRBJ1-6 gives the whole variable domain NAGVMQNPRHLVRRRGQEARLRCSPMKGHSHVYWYRQLPEEGLKFMVYLQKENIIDESGMPKERFSAEFPKEGPSILRIQQVVRGDSAAYFCASSSGSEGSPLHFGNGTRLTVT.

Remarks on this clone: At the DNA level, this CDR3 is encoded by other sequences in the same sample as well. The rearrangement links TRBV7-2 to TRBJ1-1; 9 bases agree with TRBD1. The length of the CDR3 is 14 residues. V was clipped by 5 bases and J by 4 bases; unmatched bases: 5. Looked up from germline, CDR1 is SGHTA and CDR2 is FQGNSA. The CDR3 loop reads CASSLMTGGTEAFF. As DNA, the CDR3 is TGTGCCAGCAGCCTGATGACAGGGGGCACTGAAGCTTTCTTT.

The chain carries TRBV7-9 and TRBJ1-3; D is uncertain. Germline V gene sequence: CDR1 SEHNR, CDR2 FQNEAQ (reference sequence). V gave up 5 bases and J gave up 0 bases, with 8 bases separating them. CDR3 size: 14 residues. The CDR3, as DNA: TGTGCCAGCAGCATGACGGTCTCTGGAAACACCATATATTTT. This gives the protein CASSMTVSGNTIYF.

This clone was detected only once. V and J are TRBV11-2 and TRBJ2-1, with D hard to call. This CDR3 spans 12 amino acids. The germline V and J ends were trimmed by 6 bases and 5 bases, with 8 bases remaining between them. Per germline, CDR1 SGHAT and CDR2 FQNNGV. In nucleotides, the CDR3 is TGTGCCAGCAGACCTATGAACAATGAGCAGTTCTTC. Its translation: CASRPMNNEQFF.

The chain recombines TRBV7-2 with TRBJ2-2, with TRBD2 matching 16 bases. V shed 4 bases, J shed 1 base, and the junction held 3 bases outside the gene matches. The CDR3 extends over 18 amino acids. Germline V lookup: CDR1 SGHTA, CDR2 FQGNSA. CDR3: CASSSGLAGGKNTGELFF. The CDR3 coding sequence is TGTGCCAGCAGCTCGGGACTAGCGGGAGGGAAGAACACCGGGGAGCTGTTTTTT.

The chain combines TRBV6-1 with TRBJ2-3; 7 bases are a match to TRBD1. Losses at the gene ends were 6 bases for V and 0 bases for J; bases not matched to a gene: 3. This CDR3 is built from 14 residues. Germline V CDR1 and CDR2: MNHNS, SASEGT. CDR3 loop: CASSPDRSTDTQYF. CDR3 nucleotides: TGTGCCAGCAGCCCGGACAGGAGCACAGATACGCAGTATTTT.

The chain is built from TRBV5-5 and TRBJ2-7; no clear D. The V end was cut by 6 bases, the J end by 3 bases, with 7 bases between. Germline CDR1 reads SGHKS; CDR2 reads YYEKEE (reference sequence). This CDR3 contains 11 residues. CDR3: CASTLGYEQYF. The CDR3 DNA follows: TGTGCCAGCACTCTAGGCTACGAGCAGTACTTC.

J is TRBJ1-2 and V is TRBV20-1, with TRBD1 as a possible D gene (5 bases). The CDR3 has 10 residues. CDR1 and CDR2 from the germline V gene are DFQATT and SNEGSKA (reference sequence). The CDR3 is CRGGAYGYTF. DNA for the CDR3: TGCAGGGGCGGGGCCTATGGCTACACCTTC.

This clone was detected once. The V gene is TRBV7-9, the J gene TRBJ2-7, with 15 bases identical to TRBD2. The CDR3 runs to 16 residues. V shed 4 bases and J 5 bases; nucleotides not matched to a gene: 6. Germline V gives CDR1 SEHNR, CDR2 FQNEAQ (reference sequence). CDR3 coding DNA: TGTGCCAGCAGCTCGGGGACTAGCGGGGGGATCCACGAGCAGTACTTC. Translated, it gives CASSSGTSGGIHEQYF.

In this sample, this clone turned up once. The chain has TRBV7-2 and TRBJ2-7; D is perhaps TRBD2 (5 bases). V was clipped by 5 bases and J by 3 bases, with 5 bases between them. CDR1 and CDR2 from the germline V gene are SGHTA and FQGNSA. The CDR3 extends over 11 amino acids. CDR3 region: CASSRDYEQYF. Here the CDR3 DNA reads TGTGCCAGCAGCCGGGACTACGAGCAGTACTTC.

This CDR3 is CARVNRVYGYTF. The CDR3 DNA reads as TGTGCCAGGGTGAACAGGGTTTATGGCTACACCTTC. The V gene is TRBV6-4, the J gene TRBJ1-2, with D maybe TRBD1 (6 bases). CDR3 length: 12 amino acids. Per germline, CDR1 MRHNA and CDR2 SNTAGT. V lost 9 bases and J lost 5, with 13 bases in between.

This clone was picked up a small number of times. J is TRBJ1-5 and V is TRBV28; D is unclear. In germline, CDR1 is MDHEN, CDR2 SYDVKM. Trimming removed 6 bases at V and 3 bases at J, with 9 bases between. The CDR3 contains 13 residues. In DNA, the CDR3 is TGTGCCAGCAGCCGGACGCTCAATCAGCCCCAGCATTTT. Protein sequence: CASSRTLNQPQHF.

The chain is built from TRBV5-1 and TRBJ2-3, with 7 bases aligning to TRBD1. Unmatched junction bases numbered 13, after V lost 9 bases and J lost 6 bases. The CDR3 runs 14 residues. CDR1 SGHRS and CDR2 YFSETQ come from the germline V gene. The CDR3, as DNA: TGCGCCACCAAGGGAGACAGGGCCCGCGATACGCAGTATTTT. It codes for CATKGDRARDTQYF.

The count of this clone is one. The chain employs TRBV27 and TRBJ2-2; 11 nucleotides align to TRBD1. This CDR3 spans 17 amino acids. The junction had 9 bases not matched to a gene; V was cut back by 5 bases and J by 4 bases. The V gene's germline CDR1 is MNHEY and CDR2 SMNVEV (reference sequence). The DNA for the CDR3 is TGTGCCAGCAGTAAAATCGGGACAGGGGGTCCCACCGGGGAGCTGTTTTTT. Translated, it gives CASSKIGTGGPTGELFF.